This T cell receptor beta chain emerged from a study of CD8+CD57+ T cells in acquired aplastic anemia. About the study: Isolated CD4+ and CD8+ cells, once sorted, yielded DNA averaging around 2.9 ug.

Flow cytometry had shown expanded CD8+CD57+ cells in the patients chosen for sequencing. Severe acquired aplastic anemia was present in all patients. CDR3 length: 15 residues. Germline lookup yields CDR1 DFQATT and CDR2 SNEGSKA (reference sequence). It was genomic DNA that served as the template for profiling TCR beta VDJ and CDR3. One entry per CDR3 protein, called by TCRdb with MiXCR from the reads. The profile shows about 200,000 distinct CDR3 sequences, roughly 50% of them singletons. As for this clonotype: A much more abundant neighbour one base away suggests this may be a read error.

The genes are TRBV20-1 and TRBJ1-1; 8 bases fit TRBD1. This TCR came from a human donor with aplastic anemia. Material for sequencing was sorted CD4+, CD8+, or CD8+CD57+ T cells (not recorded which) from PBMCs. CDR3 protein: CSAWGQAFSATKAFF. CDR3 bases: TGCAGTGCTTGGGGACAGGCCTTTTCTGCCACTAAAGCTTTCTTT.